What follows are 23 T cell receptor beta chains derived from one specimen sequenced in a study of graft-versus-host responses after intestinal transplantation. Here immunoSEQ multiplex PCR was the method, and the copy in TCRdb shows in-frame clones only, minus some. The sample yields more than 50,000 clones, roughly 89% seen once. Graft samples were processed, releasing intraepithelial and lamina propria lymphocytes. Source: ileum tissue, taken 350 to 400 days after transplant. Source of these receptors: a human patient who received an intestinal transplant, so some T cells may come from the graft donor.

This sequence joins TRBV7-9 and TRBJ2-5; D is undetermined. Germline-derived CDR1 and CDR2 are SEHNR and FQNEAQ (reference sequence). The V gene lost 5 bases and the J gene lost 4 bases, with 8 bases spanning the gap. There are 12 residues in the CDR3. The CDR3 nucleotides are TGTGCCAGCAGCCAAGGAACAGAGACCCAGTACTTC. Amino acid sequence: CASSQGTETQYF.

This clone was recorded once. The CDR3 region is CSVDSARGRYNEQFF. CDR3 bases: TGCAGCGTTGATTCTGCCAGGGGTCGATACAATGAGCAGTTCTTC. V gene TRBV29-1 combines with J gene TRBJ2-1; maybe TRBD1 (6 bases). Germline values: CDR1 SQVTM, CDR2 ANQGSEA. V lost 3 bases to trimming and J lost 4 bases, with 16 bases between them. The length of the CDR3 is 15 residues.

V usage is TRBV7-9 and J usage is TRBJ2-5; 8 bases align to TRBD1. Germline loops: CDR1 SEHNR, CDR2 FQNEAQ (reference sequence). There are 14 residues in the CDR3. With 3 bases clipped from V and 3 bases from J, the junction kept 3 bases outside the gene matches. This CDR3 is CASSFPGGEETQYF. The CDR3 DNA reads TGTGCCAGCAGCTTCCCAGGGGGCGAAGAGACCCAGTACTTC.

This rearrangement joins TRBV25-1 to TRBJ2-5; D is undetermined. Germline CDR1 reads MGHDK; CDR2 reads SYGVNS. This CDR3 region has 8 residues. CDR3 nucleotides: TGTGCGTGGGAGACCCAGTACTTC. Amino acid sequence: CAWETQYF.

The CDR3 loop is CASSATGGSLDTLYF. The DNA of the CDR3 is TGTGCCAGCAGTGCGACAGGGGGAAGTTTAGATACGTTGTATTTT. V gene TRBV6-1 combines with J gene TRBJ2-3; 9 bases line up with TRBD1. CDR1 and CDR2 from the germline V gene are MNHNS and SASEGT. The length of the CDR3 is 15 residues. V was pared by 4 bases and J by 14 bases, with 16 bases of the junction left unmatched.

V usage is TRBV9 and J usage is TRBJ2-7, with a possible D match to TRBD1 (6 bases). Germline values: CDR1 SGDLS, CDR2 YYNGEE. The CDR3 covers 15 residues. V lost 0 bases to trimming and J lost 5 bases, with 15 bases between them. The chain's CDR3 is CASSVAPTGINEQYF. For the CDR3, the DNA is TGTGCCAGCAGCGTAGCTCCGACAGGTATCAACGAGCAGTACTTC.

This clone has just a few counts. The rearrangement joins TRBV6-4 to TRBJ2-1; TRBD2 aligns across 9 bases. Germline V CDR1 and CDR2: MRHNA, SNTAGT. The CDR3 runs 15 residues. The junction had 7 bases not matched to a gene; V was cut back by 6 bases and J by 4 bases. The CDR3 region has the DNA TGTGCCAGCAGCACCGGGACTAGCAGTTACAATGAGCAGTTCTTC. Amino acid sequence: CASSTGTSSYNEQFF.

This clone was counted between two and nine times. J is TRBJ1-4 and V is TRBV2; D remains ambiguous. CDR1 SNHLY and CDR2 FYNNEI come from the germline V gene. V was pared by 0 bases and J by 8 bases, with 10 bases between. CDR3 length: 14 residues. This chain's CDR3 is CASSEAGLGEKLFF. The CDR3 DNA sequence: TGTGCCAGCAGTGAAGCCGGGTTGGGGGAAAAACTGTTTTTT.

This clone was detected once. V gene TRBV11-2 combines with J gene TRBJ1-3, with a tentative D call TRBD1 (5 bases). This CDR3 has 15 residues. Per the germline V gene, CDR1 is SGHAT and CDR2 is FQNNGV. V lost 6 bases and J 4 bases, leaving 16 bases between the germline ends. The CDR3 nucleotides read TGTGCCAGCAGTCTGAGGAGGGGCGGAGGAAACACCATATATTTT. It codes for CASSLRRGGGNTIYF.

The table lists this clone with a count of one. The V call is TRBV10-2, the J call TRBJ2-3; D gene uncertain. This CDR3 has 14 amino acids. Germline values: CDR1 WSHSY, CDR2 SAAADI. Trimming removed 4 bases from V and 4 bases from J, with 12 bases in between. The CDR3 spells CASSGVVNPDTQYF. The CDR3 bases are TGCGCCAGCAGTGGGGTAGTTAACCCAGATACGCAGTATTTT.

The J gene is TRBJ2-3, the V gene TRBV7-3; D uncertain. The ends were cut back, 1 base at V and 6 bases at J, with 11 bases in the middle. Germline assignment: CDR1 SGHTA and CDR2 FQGTGA. This CDR3 region has 14 residues. This chain's CDR3 is CASSLKRAADTQYF. The CDR3 DNA sequence: TGTGCCAGCAGCTTAAAAAGGGCGGCCGATACGCAGTATTTT.

V and J are TRBV9 and TRBJ2-3; 9 bases are shared with TRBD2. The CDR3 has 15 amino acids. The trim removed 1 base at V and 5 bases at J, leaving 5 bases unmatched. CDR1 and CDR2 (germline): SGDLS, YYNGEE. This CDR3 reads CASSVLAGAVDTQYF. In DNA, the CDR3 is TGTGCCAGCAGCGTATTAGCGGGAGCTGTAGATACGCAGTATTTT.

This clone is labeled as medium-sized. The rearrangement links TRBV7-9 to TRBJ2-7; 7 positions match TRBD2. V trimming: 4 bases; J trimming: 3 bases; junction bases outside the gene matches: 6. Germline CDR1 and CDR2: SEHNR and FQNEAQ (reference sequence). The CDR3 extends over 14 amino acids. Here the CDR3 DNA reads TGTGCCAGCAGCTCCGATGGCGGGAGCTACGAGCAGTACTTC. This encodes CASSSDGGSYEQYF.

This clone occurred a few times. The V and J genes are TRBV13 and TRBJ2-3, with D maybe TRBD2 (5 bases). The length of the CDR3 is 15 residues. V lost 0 bases and J lost 0, with 7 bases in between. The germline CDR1 and CDR2 sequences are PRHDT and FYEKMQ (reference sequence). CDR3 DNA sequence: TGTGCCAGCAGCTTAGGGCGGGTGAGCACAGATACGCAGTATTTT. It specifies CASSLGRVSTDTQYF.

J is TRBJ2-1 and V is TRBV9; D is tentatively TRBD1 or TRBD2 (7 bases each). The CDR3 sequence is 15 residues long. Germline V gives CDR1 SGDLS, CDR2 YYNGEE. V lost 2 bases to trimming and J lost 2 bases, with 11 bases between them. This CDR3 is CASSVRGGTYNEQFF. For the CDR3, the DNA is TGTGCCAGCAGCGTCAGGGGGGGCACCTACAATGAGCAGTTCTTC. The whole variable domain, filled in from reference TRBV9 and TRBJ2-1, reads DSGVTQTPKHLITATGQRVTLRCSPRSGDLSVYWYQQSLDQGLQFLIQYYNGEERAKGNILERFSAQQFPDLHSELNLSSLELGDSALYFCASSVRGGTYNEQFFGPGTRLTVL.

The chain links TRBV19 to TRBJ2-7, with 8 positions matching TRBD2. Germline values: CDR1 LNHDA, CDR2 SQIVND (reference sequence). V was clipped by 3 bases and J by 4 bases; unmatched bases: 5. CDR3 length: 14 residues. The CDR3 DNA follows: TGTGCCAGTAGTATTGCGGGGGGCCCTTACGAGCAGTACTTC. It is translated as CASSIAGGPYEQYF.

The chain recombines TRBV29-1 with TRBJ2-7; no clear D gene. V lost 5 bases, J lost 4 bases, and 9 bases lay in between. There are 11 residues in the CDR3. In germline, CDR1 is SQVTM, CDR2 ANQGSEA. The CDR3 coding sequence is TGCAGCGTTCGTGGTGGGTACGAGCAGTACTTC. Translated, it gives CSVRGGYEQYF.

The J gene is TRBJ2-7, the V gene TRBV6-1; D gene uncertain. The ends were cut back, 7 bases at V and 2 bases at J, with 9 bases in the middle. The CDR3 runs 12 residues. Germline V CDR1 and CDR2: MNHNS, SASEGT. CDR3 amino acids: CASTGMPYEQYF. CDR3 nucleotide sequence: TGTGCCAGCACGGGCATGCCCTACGAGCAGTACTTC.

The gene calls are TRBV4-1 and TRBJ2-3, with 11 bases aligning to TRBD2. CDR1 and CDR2 from the germline V gene are MGHRA and YSYEKL. J was trimmed by 5 bases and V by 0 bases; bases with no gene match: 7. The CDR3 totals 17 residues. CDR3 sequence (DNA): TGCGCCAGCAGCCAAGAAGTTAGCGGGGGGGCCAGAGATACGCAGTATTTT. Its protein is CASSQEVSGGARDTQYF.

V usage is TRBV5-6 and J usage is TRBJ2-3; tentatively, D is TRBD2 (6 bases). Germline values: CDR1 SGHDT, CDR2 YYEEEE. The CDR3 runs to 15 residues. With 4 bases removed from V and 5 bases from J, the gap between germline ends came to 17 bases. Here the CDR3 DNA reads TGTGCCAGCAGCCGACTAGTAGTGGTCAGAGATACGCAGTATTTT. Translation: CASSRLVVVRDTQYF.

The chain uses TRBV29-1 and TRBJ2-1, with 9 bases matching TRBD2. The J segment lost 6 bases and the V segment lost 5 bases, leaving 5 bases of the junction unmatched. Per the germline V gene, CDR1 is SQVTM and CDR2 is ANQGSEA. The CDR3 extends over 13 amino acids. CDR3 amino acids: CSVRLAGLNEQFF. Here the CDR3 DNA reads TGCAGCGTTCGGCTAGCGGGGCTCAATGAGCAGTTCTTC.

The chain links TRBV29-1 to TRBJ2-1; the D gene is possibly TRBD2 (5 bases). V shed 6 bases and J shed 2 bases, with 11 bases lying between them. The germline gives CDR1 SQVTM, CDR2 ANQGSEA. The CDR3 covers 13 residues. The CDR3 loop is CSVAKGAYNEQFF. CDR3 sequence (DNA): TGCAGCGTGGCCAAGGGAGCCTACAATGAGCAGTTCTTC.

A few counts support this clone. The chain couples TRBV11-2 to TRBJ2-5; no firm D call. The J call is in doubt because the DNA end fits TRBJ2-7 better. Germline CDR1 and CDR2: SGHAT and FQNNGV. This CDR3 spans 14 amino acids. The CDR3 DNA sequence: TGTGCCAGCAGCTTAGTACCCCCTAGGGCCGAGCAGTACTTC. It codes for CASSLVPPRAEQYF.